These 10 T cell receptor beta chains were sequenced from one sample in a study of T cells in Graves' hyperthyroidism and ophthalmopathy. Amplified TCR beta CDR3 regions came from RNA transcripts. First-round RT-PCR with HTBI primers amplified the TCR CDR3 region. MiXCR, applied by TCRdb to the multiplex PCR reads, yields one record per CDR3 protein. Here the sample spans more than 75,000 distinct CDR3 sequences, over 50% being singletons. The sample taken for sequencing was blood. Receptors were obtained from a woman in her 40s with Graves' hyperthyroidism.

At least ten counts were recorded for this clonotype. The chain links TRBV2 to TRBJ1-6, with unresolved D. This CDR3 region has 11 residues. Germline-derived CDR1 and CDR2 are SNHLY and FYNNEI. V lost 7 bases, J lost 5 bases, and 3 bases lay in between. The CDR3 protein is CASKDNSPLHF. The CDR3 coding sequence is TGTGCCAGCAAGGATAATTCACCCCTCCACTTT.

The gene calls are TRBV6-5 and TRBJ1-1; possibly TRBD1 for D (5 bases). Germline V gives CDR1 MNHEY, CDR2 SVGAGI. The V and J ends lost 1 base and 5 bases respectively, with 8 bases between them. The CDR3 length is 13 residues. CDR3 DNA sequence: TGTGCCAGCAGTTACTTCGGGGGGACTGAAGCTTTCTTT. It is translated as CASSYFGGTEAFF.

The chain uses TRBV10-3 and TRBJ2-5, with TRBD1 matching over 8 bases. The CDR3 sequence is 11 residues long. Germline CDR1 reads ENHRY; CDR2 reads SYGVKD. Trimming at V came to 11 bases and at J to 6 bases, leaving 5 bases not matched to a gene. This chain's CDR3 is CAEGDRQTQYF. In DNA form, the CDR3 reads TGTGCCGAAGGGGACAGGCAGACCCAGTACTTC.

This clonotype was observed many times. The rearrangement joins TRBV15 to TRBJ1-2; D uncertain. CDR1 and CDR2 (germline): LNHNV, YYDKDF (reference sequence). Trimming took off 0 bases at V and 1 base at J, with 9 bases between the two ends. This CDR3 region has 15 residues. Here the CDR3 DNA reads TGTGCCACCAGCAGAGATGTGGCGGATAACTATGGCTACACCTTC. Its protein is CATSRDVADNYGYTF.

The chain combines TRBV7-9 with TRBJ1-5, with TRBD1 matching over 12 bases. The J segment lost 3 bases and the V segment lost 5 bases, leaving 11 bases of the junction unmatched. The germline V gene encodes CDR1 SEHNR and CDR2 FQNEAQ (reference sequence). The CDR3 loop spans 18 amino acids. The CDR3 bases are TGTGCCAGCAGCCTCCTCTCGGGACAGGGGGCTATCAATCAGCCCCAGCATTTT. Protein sequence: CASSLLSGQGAINQPQHF.

This clonotype was seen many times. The gene calls are TRBV6-6 and TRBJ1-6, with a tentative D call TRBD1 (5 bases). Germline lookup yields CDR1 MNHNY and CDR2 SVGAGI (reference sequence). The V gene lost 7 bases and the J gene lost 6 bases, with 7 bases spanning the gap. CDR3 length: 12 residues. Written as DNA, the CDR3 is TGTGCCAGCACCAGGGTTAATTCACCCCTCCACTTT. Protein: CASTRVNSPLHF.

The chain couples TRBV10-2 to TRBJ2-7; 10 nucleotides line up with TRBD2. CDR1 is WSHSY, CDR2 SAAADI, per germline. With V trimmed by 10 bases and J by 2 bases, 2 bases remained unmatched. The CDR3 covers 12 residues. Written as DNA, the CDR3 is TGCGCCACAGCGGGAGGGCCCTACGAGCAGTACTTC. Translated, it gives CATAGGPYEQYF.

The V and J genes are TRBV29-1 and TRBJ1-1, with D hard to call. CDR3 length equals 10 residues. Germline CDR1 is SQVTM and CDR2 is ANQGSEA. The CDR3 region has the DNA TGCAGTCCGCAGGCGGGTGAAGCTTTCTTT. This encodes CSPQAGEAFF.

The sample holds one count of this clonotype. This chain joins TRBV10-2 and TRBJ1-1; TRBD1 matches at 7 bases. The germline V gene has CDR1 WSHSY and CDR2 SAAADI. The CDR3 runs to 11 residues. The trim removed 4 bases at V and 11 bases at J, leaving 4 bases unmatched. The CDR3 sequence is CASSADRVAFF. The CDR3 nucleotides are TGCGCCAGCAGTGCCGACAGGGTGGCTTTCTTT.

The sample holds many counts of this clonotype. The J gene is TRBJ2-7, the V gene TRBV7-8; a possible D gene is TRBD1 (6 bases). V lost 4 bases to trimming and J lost 5 bases, with 9 bases between them. From germline, CDR1 is SGHVS and CDR2 FQNEAQ. The CDR3 sequence is 12 residues long. The CDR3 here is CASSYTGHEQYF. In nucleotides, the CDR3 is TGTGCCAGCAGCTATACAGGGCACGAGCAGTACTTC.